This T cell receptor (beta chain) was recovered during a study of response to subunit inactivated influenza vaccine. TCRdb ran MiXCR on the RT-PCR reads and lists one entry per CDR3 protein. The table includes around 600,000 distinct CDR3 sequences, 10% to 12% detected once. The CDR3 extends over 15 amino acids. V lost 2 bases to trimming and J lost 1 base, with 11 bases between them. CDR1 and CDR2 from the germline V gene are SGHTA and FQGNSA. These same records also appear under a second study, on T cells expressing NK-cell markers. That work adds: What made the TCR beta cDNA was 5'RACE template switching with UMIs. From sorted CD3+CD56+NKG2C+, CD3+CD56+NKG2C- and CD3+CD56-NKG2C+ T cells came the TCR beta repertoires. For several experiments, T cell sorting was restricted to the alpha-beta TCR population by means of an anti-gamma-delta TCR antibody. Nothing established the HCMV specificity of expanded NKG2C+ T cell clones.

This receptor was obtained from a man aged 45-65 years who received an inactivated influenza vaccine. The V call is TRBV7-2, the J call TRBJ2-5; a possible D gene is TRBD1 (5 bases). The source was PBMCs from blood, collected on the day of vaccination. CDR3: CASSLNGAFQETQYF. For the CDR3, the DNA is TGTGCCAGCAGCTTAAATGGGGCGTTCCAAGAGACCCAGTACTTC.